Below, 21 T cell receptor beta chains from the same sample are listed, as sequenced in a study of blood T cell repertoires in COVID-19. The protocol was immunoSEQ multiplex PCR, while the TCRdb copy is restricted to in-frame clones and leaves out a portion. The sample consists of roughly 140,000 clones, less than 85% of them appearing once. The specimen was peripheral blood. The receptors come from a human donor in a cohort sampled during active COVID-19.

The chain couples TRBV12-3 or TRBV12-4 to TRBJ2-1, with D perhaps TRBD1 (6 bases). There are 13 residues in the CDR3. V was trimmed by 5 bases and J by 6 bases, leaving 11 bases between them. The CDR3 DNA sequence: TGTGCCAGCAGTCTCGGACAGCGCAATGAGCAGTTCTTC. Its protein is CASSLGQRNEQFF.

V usage is TRBV10-1 and J usage is TRBJ2-4; tentative D call: TRBD2 (5 bases). The CDR3 spans 16 residues. The germline V gene encodes CDR1 WNHNN and CDR2 SYGVQD (reference sequence). Trimming took off 8 bases at V and 0 bases at J, with 17 bases between the two ends. DNA for the CDR3: TGCGCCAGCCCGACAATCGGGATGCTAGCCAAAAACATTCAGTACTTC. This sequence encodes CASPTIGMLAKNIQYF.

The chain carries TRBV28 and TRBJ1-1; D is perhaps TRBD1 (5 bases). With 9 bases removed from V and 2 bases from J, the gap between germline ends came to 16 bases. The V gene's germline CDR1 is MDHEN and CDR2 SYDVKM. There are 14 residues in the CDR3. CDR3 in DNA: TGTGCCAGTCGTCTTCAGGGAGGAAACACTGAAGCTTTCTTT. This translates into CASRLQGGNTEAFF. The whole variable domain, filled in from reference TRBV28 and TRBJ1-1, reads DVKVTQSSRYLVKRTGEKVFLECVQDMDHENMFWYRQDPGLGLRLIYFSYDVKMKEKGDIPEGYSVSREKKERFSLILESASTNQTSMYLCASRLQGGNTEAFFGQGTRLTVV.

Only a few counts were recorded for this clone. The chain links TRBV5-4 to TRBJ2-2; possible D gene TRBD1, 6 bases. The CDR3 covers 14 residues. Per the germline V gene, CDR1 is SGHNT and CDR2 is YYREEE (reference sequence). V was pared by 4 bases and J by 5 bases, with 12 bases between. CDR3 nucleotides: TGTGCCAGCAGCCCTCAGGGGTGGACCGGGGAGCTGTTTTTT. Its protein is CASSPQGWTGELFF.

The genes are TRBV2 and TRBJ1-3, with D hard to call. Trimming took off 4 bases at V and 0 bases at J, with 13 bases between the two ends. The CDR3 runs 16 residues. Germline CDR1 reads SNHLY; CDR2 reads FYNNEI. The CDR3, as DNA: TGTGCCAGCAGTGTTGTTCAGGCGAGCTCTGGAAACACCATATATTTT. Amino acids: CASSVVQASSGNTIYF.

V usage is TRBV5-8 and J usage is TRBJ1-6; the match to TRBD1 covers 9 bases. V gave up 2 bases and J gave up 7 bases; unmatched junction bases: 1. Germline V CDR1 and CDR2: SGHTS, YDEGEE. The CDR3 covers 14 residues. The CDR3 nucleotides are TGTGCCAGCAGCTTTGGGACAGGGAATTCACCCCTCCACTTT. This encodes CASSFGTGNSPLHF.

The chain carries TRBV7-3 and TRBJ2-2, with 9 positions matching TRBD1. Per germline, CDR1 SGHTA and CDR2 FQGTGA. The CDR3 contains 15 residues. V was pared by 1 base and J by 6 bases, with 3 bases of the junction left unmatched. DNA for the CDR3: TGTGCCAGCAGCTTAAAGGGACAGGGCGCCGGGGAGCTGTTTTTT. It encodes CASSLKGQGAGELFF.

The table lists this clone with a few counts. The V call is TRBV19, the J call TRBJ1-1, with a possible D match to TRBD1 (6 bases). Germline values: CDR1 LNHDA, CDR2 SQIVND (reference sequence). This CDR3 comprises 16 residues. V was shortened by 4 bases and J by 1 base, with 16 bases between the two germline ends. The CDR3 sequence is CASSTKATGWNTEAFF. In DNA, the CDR3 is TGTGCCAGTAGTACAAAAGCCACAGGGTGGAACACTGAAGCTTTCTTT.

The chain combines TRBV19 with TRBJ1-2; TRBD1 agrees at 8 bases. Germline V gives CDR1 LNHDA, CDR2 SQIVND (reference sequence). V was clipped by 5 bases and J by 0 bases; unmatched bases: 5. This CDR3 comprises 15 residues. The CDR3: CASSRPTGANYGYTF. DNA for the CDR3: TGTGCCAGTAGTCGCCCGACAGGGGCTAACTATGGCTACACCTTC.

The rearrangement links TRBV29-1 to TRBJ1-1, with TRBD1 identical over 7 bases. V gave up 0 bases and J gave up 3 bases; unmatched junction bases: 22. The CDR3 contains 20 residues. Germline CDR1 reads SQVTM; CDR2 reads ANQGSEA. DNA for the CDR3: TGCAGCGTTGAAGATCGTCTGGACAGGCCGATTCCCAGGTCGGACACTGAAGCTTTCTTT. This codes for CSVEDRLDRPIPRSDTEAFF.

This sequence joins TRBV5-1 and TRBJ2-6, with D perhaps matching TRBD1 (6 bases). The CDR3 has 16 residues. V lost 4 bases to trimming and J lost 4 bases, with 15 bases between them. CDR1 is SGHRS and CDR2 is YFSETQ in the germline V gene. CDR3 sequence (DNA): TGCGCCAGCAGCGACCCAGCCGGGACAGGGGCCAACGTCCTGACTTTC. Translated: CASSDPAGTGANVLTF. The full variable domain, completed using reference TRBV5-1 and TRBJ2-6, is KAGVTQTPRYLIKTRGQQVTLSCSPISGHRSVSWYQQTPGQGLQFLFEYFSETQRNKGNFPGRFSGRQFSNSRSEMNVSTLELGDSALYLCASSDPAGTGANVLTFGAGSRLTVL.

V and J are TRBV9 and TRBJ2-1; 7 positions match TRBD2. With 2 bases clipped from V and 3 bases from J, the junction kept 2 bases outside the gene matches. Germline assignment: CDR1 SGDLS and CDR2 YYNGEE. This CDR3 is 14 amino acids long. CDR3 amino acids: CASSVTSNYNEQFF. The CDR3 DNA is TGTGCCAGCAGCGTGACTAGCAACTACAATGAGCAGTTCTTC.

This sequence joins TRBV28 and TRBJ1-6, with TRBD1 as a possible D gene (5 bases). The germline gives CDR1 MDHEN, CDR2 SYDVKM. Trimming pared 3 bases from V and 7 bases from J, leaving 13 bases between. This CDR3 spans 15 amino acids. DNA of the CDR3: TGTGCCAGCAGTTTGGCAGGGAATGCAAATTCACCCCTCCACTTT. This codes for CASSLAGNANSPLHF. Complete variable domain (other parts from reference TRBV28 and TRBJ1-6): DVKVTQSSRYLVKRTGEKVFLECVQDMDHENMFWYRQDPGLGLRLIYFSYDVKMKEKGDIPEGYSVSREKKERFSLILESASTNQTSMYLCASSLAGNANSPLHFGNGTRLTVT.

The chain links TRBV20-1 to TRBJ2-7; D ambiguous. The germline CDR1 and CDR2 sequences are DFQATT and SNEGSKA (reference sequence). CDR3 length equals 11 residues. Trimming took off 6 bases at V and 2 bases at J, with 8 bases between the two ends. CDR3 region: CSAETTYEQYF. The DNA of the CDR3 is TGCAGTGCCGAGACAACCTACGAGCAGTACTTC.

The chain couples TRBV5-4 to TRBJ1-1; D call uncertain. The CDR3 runs 15 residues. The V gene's germline CDR1 is SGHNT and CDR2 YYREEE (reference sequence). V was cut by 0 bases and J by 3 bases, with 12 bases left in between. The CDR3 here is CASSLGADLYTEAFF. Here the CDR3 DNA reads TGTGCCAGCAGCTTGGGGGCAGATTTGTACACTGAAGCTTTCTTT.

V is TRBV11-2 and J is TRBJ2-7; 9 nucleotides align to TRBD1. In germline, CDR1 is SGHAT, CDR2 FQNNGV. CDR3 length equals 13 residues. Losses at the gene ends were 8 bases for V and 5 bases for J; bases not matched to a gene: 7. The CDR3 coding sequence is TGTGCCAGCGAAAGACAGGGGGTCCACGAGCAGTACTTC. Its protein is CASERQGVHEQYF.

The chain recombines TRBV7-2 with TRBJ1-3; 8 nucleotides agree with TRBD1. Germline V gene lookup returns CDR1 SGHTA and CDR2 FQGNSA. This CDR3 comprises 18 residues. V was pared by 2 bases and J by 0 bases, with 9 bases of the junction left unmatched. The CDR3 region is CASSLFFTGQASGNTIYF. The CDR3 nucleotides are TGTGCCAGCAGCTTATTTTTTACGGGACAGGCCTCTGGAAACACCATATATTTT.

The chain employs TRBV5-4 and TRBJ2-5, with D uncertain. The CDR3 is 15 amino acids. CDR1 is SGHNT, CDR2 YYREEE, per germline (reference sequence). V was shortened by 0 bases and J by 3 bases, with 12 bases between the two germline ends. The CDR3 is CASSLALVSEETQYF. The DNA of the CDR3 is TGTGCCAGCAGCTTGGCTTTGGTCAGCGAAGAGACCCAGTACTTC. The whole variable domain, remainder taken from reference TRBV5-4 and TRBJ2-5, is ETGVTQSPTHLIKTRGQQVTLRCSSQSGHNTVSWYQQALGQGPQFIFQYYREEENGRGNFPPRFSGLQFPNYSSELNVNALELDDSALYLCASSLALVSEETQYFGPGTRLLVL.

The gene calls are TRBV30 and TRBJ1-3; 7 nucleotides match TRBD1. Germline lookup yields CDR1 GTSNPN and CDR2 SVGIG (reference sequence). Trimming took 5 bases from V and 0 from J; bases not matched to a gene: 4. CDR3 size: 14 residues. This CDR3 is CAWETGSSGNTIYF. CDR3 DNA: TGTGCCTGGGAGACAGGGTCCTCTGGAAACACCATATATTTT.

This clone was recorded only once. This chain links TRBV4-2 with TRBJ1-1; tentatively, D is TRBD1 (6 bases). The germline gives CDR1 LGHNA, CDR2 YNFKEQ. V was trimmed by 0 bases and J by 7 bases, leaving 12 bases between them. This CDR3 region has 14 residues. CDR3 nucleotide sequence: TGTGCCAGCAGCCAAGAGGGGGCCCGGGGTGAAGCTTTCTTT. This encodes CASSQEGARGEAFF.

The table lists this clone with a count of one. The chain uses TRBV6-2 or TRBV6-3 and TRBJ2-7; 7 bases match TRBD2. J lost 2 bases, V lost 5 bases, and 6 bases had no gene match. This CDR3 spans 14 amino acids. Germline loops: CDR1 MNHEY, CDR2 SVGEGT. The CDR3 sequence is CASSGRGYPYEQYF. CDR3 nucleotide sequence: TGTGCCAGCAGTGGGCGGGGGTATCCCTACGAGCAGTACTTC.